Listed below are T cell receptor beta chains from one sample, sequenced in a study of PD-L1 blockade in urothelial cancer. Here immunoSEQ multiplex PCR was the method, and the copy in TCRdb shows in-frame clones only, minus some. Among about 30,000 clones listed, around 85% were seen once. The sequencing here drew on PBMCs, taken around atezolizumab (anti-PD-L1) treatment. These receptors were collected from a man between 45 and 60 years old with urothelial cancer. Each CDR3 is given with its conserved first and last residue. A D gene is named only where the DNA matches it firmly. A row's size may be missing; if present it is once, few, many or a size class.

abundance	j_gene	v_gene	d_gene	CDR3nt	CDR3aa
-	TRBJ2-3	TRBV7-8	TRBD1	TGTGCCAGCACCCGGACAGGGGGGACAGATACGCAGTATTTT	CASTRTGGTDTQYF
-	TRBJ2-1	TRBV19	TRBD2	TGTGCCAGTAGTATGGGACTAGCGGGGTATTTTCTTAGCTCCTACAATGAGCAGTTCTTC	CASSMGLAGYFLSSYNEQFF
-	TRBJ1-5	TRBV5-1	TRBD1	TGCGCCAGCAGCCCGGGACAGGGGAATCAGCCCCAGCATTTT	CASSPGQGNQPQHF
-	TRBJ1-5	TRBV2	-	TGTGCCAGCAGTGAAGCACCAGGGCCTAATCAGCCCCAGCATTTT	CASSEAPGPNQPQHF
few	TRBJ1-2	TRBV9	-	TGTGCCAGCAGCGGGACGGGGGGATATGGCTACACCTTC	CASSGTGGYGYTF
-	TRBJ2-1	TRBV10-3	TRBD1	TGTGCCATCAGTGATGGGACAGGGGGGGTTAACAATGAGCAGTTCTTC	CAISDGTGGVNNEQFF
-	TRBJ2-5	TRBV7-9	-	TGTGCCAGCAGCACGGACAGGCTGGGGGGGACCCAGTACTTC	CASSTDRLGGTQYF
-	TRBJ2-3	TRBV20-1	TRBD2	TGCAGTGCTGTACGACTAGCGGGGGAGTATTTT	CSAVRLAGEYF
few	TRBJ1-2	TRBV6-1	-	TGTGCCAGCAGTACCTTACAGGAGGGTGGCTATGGCTACACCTTC	CASSTLQEGGYGYTF
-	TRBJ1-3	TRBV6-5	TRBD1	TGTGCCAGCAGTCGGGACAGGGACTCTGGAAACACCATATATTTT	CASSRDRDSGNTIYF
-	TRBJ2-1	TRBV7-3	TRBD2	TGTGCCAGCAGCTTAACGCCTAGCGGCTACAATGAGCAGTTCTTC	CASSLTPSGYNEQFF
once	TRBJ2-6	TRBV19	-	TGTGCCAGTAGTATGGTCGCGGCTGGGGCCAACGTCCTGACTTTC	CASSMVAAGANVLTF
-	TRBJ2-6	TRBV13	-	TGTGCCAGCAGCTTCACAGGGGAGGCTGGGGCCAACGTCCTGACTTTC	CASSFTGEAGANVLTF
few	TRBJ1-3	TRBV19	-	TGTGCCAGTAGTCTCGGTTCGTCCGGAAACACCATATATTTT	CASSLGSSGNTIYF
-	TRBJ2-1	TRBV6-6	TRBD2	TGTGCCAGCAGTGGACTAGCGGCCTACAATGAGCAGTTCTTC	CASSGLAAYNEQFF
-	TRBJ1-2	TRBV4-1	-	TGCGCCAGCAGCCAACTTTCGCGTATGGACTATGGCTACACCTTC	CASSQLSRMDYGYTF
-	TRBJ2-7	TRBV19	TRBD2	TGTGCCAGTAGTATGGGGGGAGGGTACGAGCAGTACTTC	CASSMGGGYEQYF
-	TRBJ1-6	TRBV5-1	TRBD1	TGCGCCAGCAGCTTGGGGGACAGGGCATTTTCACCCCTCCACTTT	CASSLGDRAFSPLHF
-	TRBJ2-1	TRBV6-1	TRBD2	TGTGCCAGCAGACCGACTAGCGGGACCATCAATGAGCAGTTCTTC	CASRPTSGTINEQFF